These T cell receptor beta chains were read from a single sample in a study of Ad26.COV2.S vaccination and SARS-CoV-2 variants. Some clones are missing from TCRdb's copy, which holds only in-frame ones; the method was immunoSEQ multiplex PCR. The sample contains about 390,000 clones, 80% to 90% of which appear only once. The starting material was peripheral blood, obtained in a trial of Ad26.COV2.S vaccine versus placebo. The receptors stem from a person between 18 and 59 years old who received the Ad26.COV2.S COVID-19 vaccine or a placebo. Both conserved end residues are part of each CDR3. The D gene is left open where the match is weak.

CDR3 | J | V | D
CASSRGATNEKLFF | TRBJ1-4 | TRBV6-5 | .
CASSLSGGTDTQYF | TRBJ2-3 | TRBV5-1 | TRBD1
CASSLNLSEQYF | TRBJ2-7 | TRBV12-3/TRBV12-4 | .
CASSQVYSNQPQHF | TRBJ1-5 | TRBV4-1 | .
CASSPMGQGFSNYGYTF | TRBJ1-2 | TRBV19 | TRBD1
CASSLGSRGGETQYF | TRBJ2-5 | TRBV5-4 | .
CSVEDLFYQDTF | TRBJ1-2 | TRBV29-1 | .
CASSQDPGQVNYGYTF | TRBJ1-2 | TRBV4-1 | TRBD1
CASKTGIFFRSPLHF | TRBJ1-6 | TRBV6-5 | .
CASSFGRATEAFF | TRBJ1-1 | TRBV12-3/TRBV12-4 | .
CASTLQGLRSPLHF | TRBJ1-6 | TRBV19 | .
CASSYSPSYEQYF | TRBJ2-7 | TRBV6-5 | .
CASSKDRLVFGQPQHF | TRBJ1-5 | TRBV21-1 | .
CASSQEFGISYEQYF | TRBJ2-7 | TRBV4-2 | .
CASSSQGRSTEAFF | TRBJ1-1 | TRBV7-9 | .
CASRLDPTNSPLHF | TRBJ1-6 | TRBV6-5 | .
CASSLINTEAFF | TRBJ1-1 | TRBV5-8 | .
CASSVVGAGGLTDTQYF | TRBJ2-3 | TRBV9 | TRBD2
CASSVVNTEAFF | TRBJ1-1 | TRBV2 | .
CASSLRQVTDTQYF | TRBJ2-3 | TRBV5-1 | .
CANSGQNPYEQYF | TRBJ2-7 | TRBV2 | TRBD1